This T cell receptor (beta chain) stems from a study of blood T cell repertoires in COVID-19 (dated by TCRdb to about 2020). Regarding the complete study: Collaborator samples came from the United States, Italy and Spain and covered acute and convalescent phases of COVID-19. The material from the prospective study consisted of cDNA or gDNA derived from T cells, B-cell-depleted T cells, or PBMCs. The dataset comprised deeply sampled blood TCRbeta repertoires from subjects exposed to, actively infected with, or recovered from COVID-19. The repertoires were released in a freely available public database meant as a resource for research on the immune response to SARS-CoV-2. Samples were obtained from the ongoing ImmuneRACE study (first 160 participants) and from 1,254 subjects provided by 6 global collaborators. A de-identified subject ID, COVID-19 status, age in years and sex were almost always included in the sample metadata. Where available, HLA class I and class II types were taken from metadata supplied by the sample provider and were not determined by assay-based typing. Overall study outcomes, separate from this receptor: The quantity of clinical and demographic metadata differed by source and by participant and was supplied without curation.

The collaborating institutions used their own protocols to collect whole blood in K2EDTA tubes. Collaborator samples were shipped for TCRbeta analysis as frozen whole blood, isolated PBMCs, or DNA extracted from either sample type. TCRbeta CDR3 regions were amplified from genomic DNA by means of the immunoSEQ Assay, a bias-controlled multiplex PCR. In the source study's methods: The number of nucleated cells in each sample was estimated from the amplification of reference gene primers within the assay. To quantify the absolute abundance of each unique TCRbeta CDR3 rearrangement, sequence reads were collapsed and filtered. Productive Simpson clonality was computed per sample as the square root of Simpson's diversity index over productive rearrangements. TCRdb took over this immuneACCESS table, retaining in-frame rearrangements with V and J assigned. Such tables are incomplete; in checked studies, under half of the missing clones stem from an unresolved V gene, and the remainder is unexplained. V and J calls and clone size follow that table, whereas D and trimming were derived from the DNA. Recorded for this sample are roughly 90,000 clones; approximately 86% of them occurred a single time. Roughly 3.2% of the sample comes from the top ten.

The CDR3 runs 13 amino acids, cysteine and phenylalanine included. The CDR3 DNA has 39 bases and is translated from base 1. CDR1 and CDR2 are drawn from the germline V gene (reference sequence): LNHDA, SQIVND. V loses 7 bases at its end and J loses 9 bases; junction bases beyond the gene matches: 8. Notes on this clone: Its antigen remains unidentified. Base qualities are missing; no much larger clone stands one base away.

Material: peripheral blood. The sequence was obtained from a man in his fifties or sixties with acute or convalescent COVID-19. The V and J genes are TRBV19 and TRBJ1-1; the central 10 bases match TRBD1. CDR3 sequence: CASMGQGTPKAFF. Here is the DNA: TGTGCCAGTATGGGACAGGGGACTCCCAAAGCTTTCTTT. With the portions outside the CDR3 filled from the reference TRBV19 and TRBJ1-1 genes, the complete variable region becomes DGGITQSPKYLFRKEGQNVTLSCEQNLNHDAMYWYRQDPGQGLRLIYYSQIVNDFQKGDIAEGYSVSREKKESFPLTVTSAQKNPTAFYLCASMGQGTPKAFFGQGTRLTVV.